Listed below are T cell receptor beta chains from one sample, sequenced in a study of blood T cell repertoires in COVID-19. Sequencing was performed with immunoSEQ multiplex PCR; in TCRdb, only in-frame clones are kept and a portion is missing. The sample carries around 100,000 clones, about 75% recorded once. Material: peripheral blood. The receptors originated from a man at least 80 years old with acute or convalescent COVID-19. The CDR3 runs from the conserved cysteine through the conserved F or W.

>TRBV19|TRBJ1-1
CATTLGTGKNTEAFF
>TRBV19|TRBJ2-2
CASRLAGTTGELFF
>TRBV6-1|TRBJ1-6
CASSDAGGASRGSPLHF
>TRBV7-9|TRBJ2-1
CASSNSYNEQFF
>TRBV27|TRBJ1-2
CASSSQGGFGYTF
>TRBV27|TRBJ2-4
CASSLGIAANIQYF
>TRBV28|TRBJ2-1
CASSLWAGGDNEQFF
>TRBV18|TRBJ2-2
CASSPGLAGVGGELFF
>TRBV6-2/TRBV6-3|TRBJ1-6
CASSYPRVDSSYNSPLHF
>TRBV7-2|TRBJ2-5
CASSYNRVGETQYF
>TRBV18|TRBJ2-7
CASSPGTGHSLYSYEQYF
>TRBV29-1|TRBJ2-5
CSVLQGAETQYF
>TRBV12-3/TRBV12-4|TRBJ1-4
CASSLGLREKLFF
>TRBV30|TRBJ2-7
CARGQGYEQYF
>TRBV18|TRBJ1-5
CASSPQGNQPQHF
>TRBV3-1/TRBV3-2|TRBJ2-7
CASSQGTTYEQYF
>TRBV19|TRBJ2-3
CASSMDRASTDTQYF
>TRBV24-1|TRBJ2-3
CATSDPKEAGGTDTQYF
>TRBV27|TRBJ2-2
CASSSHGRGANTGELFF
>TRBV6-5|TRBJ1-6
CASTRGYSSPLHF
>TRBV30|TRBJ1-3
CAWNRDTFGNTIYF
>TRBV18|TRBJ2-7
CASSQKGGAGLEQYF
>TRBV27|TRBJ2-3
CASSPLGGRFFTDTQYF
>TRBV5-1|TRBJ2-1
CASSRFILGGGRQFF
>TRBV3-1/TRBV3-2|TRBJ2-5
CASSQDTAFRGETQYF